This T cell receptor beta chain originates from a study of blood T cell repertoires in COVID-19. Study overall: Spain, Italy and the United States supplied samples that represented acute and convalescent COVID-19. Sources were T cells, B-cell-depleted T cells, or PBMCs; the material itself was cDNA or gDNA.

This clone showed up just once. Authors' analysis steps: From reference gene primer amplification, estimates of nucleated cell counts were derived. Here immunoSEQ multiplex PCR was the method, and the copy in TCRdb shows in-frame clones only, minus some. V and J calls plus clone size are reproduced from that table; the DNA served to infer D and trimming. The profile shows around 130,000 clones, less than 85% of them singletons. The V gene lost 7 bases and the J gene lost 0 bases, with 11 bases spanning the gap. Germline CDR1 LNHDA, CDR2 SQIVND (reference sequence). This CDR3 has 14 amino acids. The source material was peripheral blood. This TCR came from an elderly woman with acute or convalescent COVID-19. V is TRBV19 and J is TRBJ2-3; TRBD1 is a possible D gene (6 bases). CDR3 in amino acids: CASNPGDSTDTQYF. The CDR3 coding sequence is TGTGCCAGTAACCCAGGGGATAGCACAGATACGCAGTATTTT.